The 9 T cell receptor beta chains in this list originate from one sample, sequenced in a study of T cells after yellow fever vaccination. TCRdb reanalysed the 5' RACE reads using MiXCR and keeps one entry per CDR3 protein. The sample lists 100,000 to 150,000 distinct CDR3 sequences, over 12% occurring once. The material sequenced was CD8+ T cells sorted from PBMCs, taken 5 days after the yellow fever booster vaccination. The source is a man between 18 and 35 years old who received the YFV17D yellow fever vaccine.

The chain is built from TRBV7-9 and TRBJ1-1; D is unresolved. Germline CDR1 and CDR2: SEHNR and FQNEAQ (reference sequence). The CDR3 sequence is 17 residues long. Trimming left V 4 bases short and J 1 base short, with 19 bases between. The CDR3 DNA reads TGTGCCAGCAGCTCGATAGTGATCGAGGCGCAGAACACTGAAGCTTTCTTT. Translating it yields CASSSIVIEAQNTEAFF.

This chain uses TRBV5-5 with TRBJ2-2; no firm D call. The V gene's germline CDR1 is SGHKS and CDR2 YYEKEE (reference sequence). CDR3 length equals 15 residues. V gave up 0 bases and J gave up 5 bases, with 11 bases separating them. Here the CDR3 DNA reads TGTGCCAGCAGCTTGGCCCCTGGGGTGACCGGGGAGCTGTTTTTT. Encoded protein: CASSLAPGVTGELFF.

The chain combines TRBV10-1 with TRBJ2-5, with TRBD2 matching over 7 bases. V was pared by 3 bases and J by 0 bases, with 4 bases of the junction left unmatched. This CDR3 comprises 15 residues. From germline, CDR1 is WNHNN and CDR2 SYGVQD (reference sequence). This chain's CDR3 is CASSDRRGNQETQYF. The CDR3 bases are TGCGCCAGCAGTGACCGGCGGGGGAACCAAGAGACCCAGTACTTC.

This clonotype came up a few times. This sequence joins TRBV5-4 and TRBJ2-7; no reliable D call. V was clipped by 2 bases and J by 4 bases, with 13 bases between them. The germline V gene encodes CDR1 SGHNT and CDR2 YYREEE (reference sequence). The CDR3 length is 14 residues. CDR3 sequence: CASSLIETPYEQYF. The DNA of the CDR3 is TGTGCCAGCAGCTTAATTGAGACACCTTACGAGCAGTACTTC.

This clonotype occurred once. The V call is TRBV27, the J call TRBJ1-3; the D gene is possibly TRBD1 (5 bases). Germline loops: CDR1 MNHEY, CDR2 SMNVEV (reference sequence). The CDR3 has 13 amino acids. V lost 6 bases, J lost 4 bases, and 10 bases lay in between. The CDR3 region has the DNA TGTGCCAGCAGGGGGGGTATGGGAAACACCATATATTTT. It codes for CASRGGMGNTIYF.

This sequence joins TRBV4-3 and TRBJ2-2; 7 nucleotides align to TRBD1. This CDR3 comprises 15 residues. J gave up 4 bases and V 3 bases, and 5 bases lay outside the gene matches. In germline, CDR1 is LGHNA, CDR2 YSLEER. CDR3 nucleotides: TGCGCCAGCAGCCAGGATACAGGGGCCACCGGGGAGCTGTTTTTT. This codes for CASSQDTGATGELFF.

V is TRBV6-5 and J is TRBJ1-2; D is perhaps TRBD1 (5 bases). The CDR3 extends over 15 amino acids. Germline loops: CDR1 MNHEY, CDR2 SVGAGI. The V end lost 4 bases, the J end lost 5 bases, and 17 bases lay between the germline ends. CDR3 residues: CASSSYTGLYYGYTF. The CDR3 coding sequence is TGTGCCAGCAGTTCCTATACAGGCCTCTATTATGGCTACACCTTC.

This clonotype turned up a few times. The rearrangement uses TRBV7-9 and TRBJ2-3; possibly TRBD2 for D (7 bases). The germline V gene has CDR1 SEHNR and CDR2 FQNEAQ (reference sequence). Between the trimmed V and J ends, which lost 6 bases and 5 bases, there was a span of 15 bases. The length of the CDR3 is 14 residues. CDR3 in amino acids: CASSSRGDIDTQYF. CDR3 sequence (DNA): TGTGCCAGCAGTTCACGGGGGGACATAGATACGCAGTATTTT.

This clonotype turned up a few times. CDR3 in amino acids: CASSQVIVPGQPYSNQPQHF. CDR3 in DNA: TGCGCCAGCAGCCAAGTGATAGTACCGGGACAGCCATATAGCAATCAGCCCCAGCATTTT. The V call is TRBV4-3, the J call TRBJ1-5; 7 bases match TRBD1. The trim removed 1 base at V and 0 bases at J, leaving 15 bases unmatched. CDR3 length equals 20 residues. The germline V gene encodes CDR1 LGHNA and CDR2 YSLEER.